This T cell receptor (beta chain) is from a study of shared clonotypes between healthy human individuals. Turning to the study itself: With ages of 18 to 49, the donors were a couple of women and three men.

Clones were sequenced by immunoSEQ multiplex PCR, and TCRdb holds only the in-frame ones, with some missing. This table holds more than 2,000,000 clones, around nine tenths found once. The CDR3 spans 11 residues. From germline, CDR1 is DFQATT and CDR2 SNEGSKA (reference sequence). The V and J ends lost 0 bases and 5 bases respectively, with 4 bases between them. In regard to this clone: The sample contains more than one DNA sequence encoding this CDR3.

This chain links TRBV20-1 with TRBJ2-5; the D is unclear. The source is a young man in good health. The sequencing sample was made of naive CD4+ T cells sorted from blood. Specified subset: CD45RA+ positively selected. CDR3 sequence reads: CSARDVETQYF. CDR3 bases: TGCAGTGCTAGAGATGTTGAGACCCAGTACTTC.